This TCR beta chain was documented in a study of cytomegalovirus exposure and HLA in healthy donors. Germline V gene lookup returns CDR1 MDHEN and CDR2 SYDVKM. The CDR3 extends over 16 amino acids. The V gene lost 5 bases and the J gene lost 4 bases, with 17 bases spanning the gap. With 60 Vbeta and 13 Jbeta primers, the PCR was carried out. Here immunoSEQ multiplex PCR was the method, and the copy in TCRdb shows in-frame clones only, minus some. The table shows tens of thousands of clones, with 81% occurring only once. The source of this sequence is a young woman in good health and CMV-seronegative. Material for sequencing was PBMCs. The chain joins TRBV28 to TRBJ2-2, with TRBD2 as a possible D gene (6 bases). CDR3: CASSQFRRGGTGELFF. The CDR3 nucleotides are TGTGCCAGCAGTCAATTCAGGAGGGGCGGCACCGGGGAGCTGTTTTTT. Full variable domain (missing parts from reference TRBV28 and TRBJ2-2): DVKVTQSSRYLVKRTGEKVFLECVQDMDHENMFWYRQDPGLGLRLIYFSYDVKMKEKGDIPEGYSVSREKKERFSLILESASTNQTSMYLCASSQFRRGGTGELFFGEGSRLTVL.